The rows below give T cell receptor beta chains drawn from one sample of a study of shared clonotypes between healthy human individuals. Only in-frame clones appear in the TCRdb table, and some are missing; sequencing was by immunoSEQ multiplex PCR. Among 1.5 million to 1.9 million clones listed, 95% to 99% were seen once. The specimen was naive CD4+ T cells sorted from blood. These receptors were taken from a man aged 25 to 45 in good health. CDR3s include the opening cysteine and the closing phenylalanine or tryptophan. The order of the fields is clone size, J gene, V gene, D gene, CDR3 DNA, CDR3 protein. D genes are given only for firm matches. Some rows have no size entry. The others give once, few or many, or a class for an expanded clone.

clone size: NA
J gene: TRBJ2-2
V gene: TRBV4-1
D gene: TRBD2
CDR3 DNA: TGCGCCAGCAGCCAACACCCACTAGCGGGAAACGACCGGGAGCTGTTTTTT
CDR3 protein: CASSQHPLAGNDRELFF

clone size: NA
J gene: TRBJ2-7
V gene: TRBV19
D gene: NA
CDR3 DNA: TGTGCCAGTAGTATAGGACAGTTCTCCTACGAGCAGTACTTC
CDR3 protein: CASSIGQFSYEQYF

clone size: NA
J gene: TRBJ2-7
V gene: TRBV7-3
D gene: TRBD2
CDR3 DNA: TGTGCCAGCAGCTTAACCGGGACTAGCGGGAAGGTCGAGCAGTACTTC
CDR3 protein: CASSLTGTSGKVEQYF

clone size: NA
J gene: TRBJ2-1
V gene: TRBV28
D gene: TRBD2
CDR3 DNA: TGTGCCAGCAGACCAGGCGTAGCGGGATTCAATGAGCAGTTCTTC
CDR3 protein: CASRPGVAGFNEQFF

clone size: NA
J gene: TRBJ2-2
V gene: TRBV10-3
D gene: NA
CDR3 DNA: TGTGCCATCAGTGATCGGGGGAGGTACACCGGGGAGCTGTTTTTT
CDR3 protein: CAISDRGRYTGELFF

clone size: NA
J gene: TRBJ2-7
V gene: TRBV7-9
D gene: TRBD1
CDR3 DNA: TGTGCCAGCAGCTTCCCCGGACAGGACTACGAGCAGTACTTC
CDR3 protein: CASSFPGQDYEQYF

clone size: NA
J gene: TRBJ1-2
V gene: TRBV10-3
D gene: NA
CDR3 DNA: TGTGCCATCAGTGAGCCGAGTAGAGGGTTCTATGGCTACACCTTC
CDR3 protein: CAISEPSRGFYGYTF

clone size: NA
J gene: TRBJ2-2
V gene: TRBV28
D gene: TRBD2
CDR3 DNA: TGTGCCGACTTAGAAGGGAGGGAGTTAGCCGGGGAGCTGTTTTTT
CDR3 protein: CADLEGRELAGELFF

clone size: NA
J gene: TRBJ1-1
V gene: TRBV5-5
D gene: NA
CDR3 DNA: TGTGCCAGCAGCCGAAAAGACAGGAACACTGAAGCTTTCTTT
CDR3 protein: CASSRKDRNTEAFF

clone size: NA
J gene: TRBJ1-5
V gene: TRBV23-1
D gene: NA
CDR3 DNA: TGCGCCAGCAGTCAATCGAGGTGGGGGAAGGGCAATCAGCCCCAGCATTTT
CDR3 protein: CASSQSRWGKGNQPQHF

clone size: NA
J gene: TRBJ2-4
V gene: TRBV5-1
D gene: TRBD1
CDR3 DNA: TGCGCCAGCAGCTTGGAGGGGACAGGGATTCCGGACTTC
CDR3 protein: CASSLEGTGIPDF

clone size: NA
J gene: TRBJ2-1
V gene: TRBV6-5
D gene: TRBD2
CDR3 DNA: TGTGCCAGCAGTTACGGACTGGCGGGAGATGAGCAGTTCTTC
CDR3 protein: CASSYGLAGDEQFF

clone size: NA
J gene: TRBJ2-7
V gene: TRBV6-1
D gene: NA
CDR3 DNA: TGTGCCAGCAGTGGTACGCAGTATTCGAGCGAGCAGTACTTC
CDR3 protein: CASSGTQYSSEQYF

clone size: NA
J gene: TRBJ1-2
V gene: TRBV6-5
D gene: NA
CDR3 DNA: TGTGCCAGCAGCGCCCCAGGGGTTTTAGACTATGGCTACACCTTC
CDR3 protein: CASSAPGVLDYGYTF

clone size: NA
J gene: TRBJ2-3
V gene: TRBV4-3
D gene: TRBD1
CDR3 DNA: TGCGCCAGCAGCCAAAGGACAGGGGGCACAGATACGCAGTATTTT
CDR3 protein: CASSQRTGGTDTQYF

clone size: NA
J gene: TRBJ2-1
V gene: TRBV5-1
D gene: NA
CDR3 DNA: TGCGCCAGCTCCCTCGGCGGCCGTGAGCAGTTCTTC
CDR3 protein: CASSLGGREQFF

clone size: NA
J gene: TRBJ2-3
V gene: TRBV18
D gene: NA
CDR3 DNA: TGTGCCAGCTCACCAGTCGAATCTAGCACAGATACGCAGTATTTT
CDR3 protein: CASSPVESSTDTQYF

clone size: NA
J gene: TRBJ2-2
V gene: TRBV5-1
D gene: NA
CDR3 DNA: TGCGCCAGCAGCTTCATCGGCGGGGAGCTGTTTTTT
CDR3 protein: CASSFIGGELFF

clone size: NA
J gene: TRBJ1-5
V gene: TRBV9
D gene: NA
CDR3 DNA: TGTGCCAGCAGCGCGGGCCCTAGCAATCAGCCCCAGCATTTT
CDR3 protein: CASSAGPSNQPQHF

clone size: NA
J gene: TRBJ2-7
V gene: TRBV5-1
D gene: NA
CDR3 DNA: TGCGCCAGCAGCCTTGACATCCATCGGGCCCCGTACGAGCAGTACTTC
CDR3 protein: CASSLDIHRAPYEQYF

clone size: NA
J gene: TRBJ2-7
V gene: TRBV11-1
D gene: NA
CDR3 DNA: TGTGCCAGCAGCTTCGGCTCCGGACGCTACGAGCAGTACTTC
CDR3 protein: CASSFGSGRYEQYF

clone size: NA
J gene: TRBJ2-2
V gene: TRBV27
D gene: TRBD1
CDR3 DNA: TGTGCCAGCAGTGCCTACCTGGGGACAGGGCCCGGGGAGCTGTTTTTT
CDR3 protein: CASSAYLGTGPGELFF

clone size: NA
J gene: TRBJ2-7
V gene: TRBV4-2
D gene: TRBD1
CDR3 DNA: TGTGCCAGCAGCCACCCCGACAGGGTCCGGGACGAGCAGTACTTC
CDR3 protein: CASSHPDRVRDEQYF

clone size: NA
J gene: TRBJ2-1
V gene: TRBV18
D gene: TRBD1
CDR3 DNA: TGTGCCAGCTCAACCCGGGACAGCAATGAGCAGTTCTTC
CDR3 protein: CASSTRDSNEQFF

clone size: NA
J gene: TRBJ2-2
V gene: TRBV11-2
D gene: NA
CDR3 DNA: TGTGCCAGCAACAAATTCGACACCGGGGAGCTGTTTTTT
CDR3 protein: CASNKFDTGELFF

clone size: NA
J gene: TRBJ1-5
V gene: TRBV10-3
D gene: NA
CDR3 DNA: TGTGCCATCAGTGAGTCAGGAAAGGCCACAGCTCAGCCCCAGCATTTT
CDR3 protein: CAISESGKATAQPQHF

clone size: NA
J gene: TRBJ1-4
V gene: TRBV28
D gene: NA
CDR3 DNA: TGTGCCAGCAGTTTGGCCGGGGTGGGGTTAAATGAAAAACTGTTTTTT
CDR3 protein: CASSLAGVGLNEKLFF

clone size: NA
J gene: TRBJ1-1
V gene: TRBV10-3
D gene: NA
CDR3 DNA: TGTGCCACCGGAGACACTGAAGCTTTCTTT
CDR3 protein: CATGDTEAFF

clone size: NA
J gene: TRBJ2-4
V gene: TRBV2
D gene: NA
CDR3 DNA: TGTGCCAGCGAGGGACTTTTCAAAAACATTCAGTACTTC
CDR3 protein: CASEGLFKNIQYF

clone size: NA
J gene: TRBJ2-7
V gene: TRBV15
D gene: NA
CDR3 DNA: TGTGCCACCAGCAAGCGCTACAGGGAGTCCCACGAGCAGTACTTC
CDR3 protein: CATSKRYRESHEQYF

clone size: NA
J gene: TRBJ2-3
V gene: TRBV27
D gene: TRBD1
CDR3 DNA: TGTGCCAGCAGTTTGGGACAGGGGGTGTCTAGCACAGATACGCAGTATTTT
CDR3 protein: CASSLGQGVSSTDTQYF

clone size: NA
J gene: TRBJ1-1
V gene: TRBV20-1
D gene: NA
CDR3 DNA: TGCAGTGCTAGAGGGATGGACAAAGCTTTCTTT
CDR3 protein: CSARGMDKAFF

clone size: NA
J gene: TRBJ2-7
V gene: TRBV5-5
D gene: NA
CDR3 DNA: TGTGCCAGCAGCTTGTTACAGGGTGGGTACGAGCAGTACTTC
CDR3 protein: CASSLLQGGYEQYF

clone size: once
J gene: TRBJ2-1
V gene: TRBV5-1
D gene: TRBD2
CDR3 DNA: TGCGCCAGCAGCTTGGGTTACGGGACTAGCGGGAGTGCTTACAATGAGCAGTTCTTC
CDR3 protein: CASSLGYGTSGSAYNEQFF

clone size: NA
J gene: TRBJ2-7
V gene: TRBV27
D gene: TRBD1
CDR3 DNA: TGTGCCAGCACCGTGGACAGGGACAGCTACGAGCAGTACTTC
CDR3 protein: CASTVDRDSYEQYF

clone size: NA
J gene: TRBJ1-1
V gene: TRBV21-1
D gene: NA
CDR3 DNA: TGTGCCAGCCCCTCATGTACAGGGAGGTTTTTGGCTTTCTTT
CDR3 protein: CASPSCTGRFLAFF

clone size: NA
J gene: TRBJ2-1
V gene: TRBV6-1
D gene: TRBD2
CDR3 DNA: TGTGCCAGCAGAGAGCGGGAGGGCCTCGATGAGCAGTTCTTC
CDR3 protein: CASREREGLDEQFF

clone size: NA
J gene: TRBJ2-1
V gene: TRBV5-1
D gene: TRBD2
CDR3 DNA: TGCGCCAGCAGCTTGGGCCTAGCGGGAGACAATGAGCAGTTCTTC
CDR3 protein: CASSLGLAGDNEQFF

clone size: NA
J gene: TRBJ1-5
V gene: TRBV6-5
D gene: NA
CDR3 DNA: TGTGCCAACCGTGGGAGCAATCAGCCCCAGCATTTT
CDR3 protein: CANRGSNQPQHF

clone size: NA
J gene: TRBJ2-1
V gene: TRBV19
D gene: NA
CDR3 DNA: TGTGCCAGTAGTAGGGCCGGGATAGCGACCTCCTACAATGAGCAGTTCTTC
CDR3 protein: CASSRAGIATSYNEQFF

clone size: NA
J gene: TRBJ2-7
V gene: TRBV6-6
D gene: TRBD2
CDR3 DNA: TGTGCCAGCACCCGGGGACTAGCGGTACCCTACGAGCAGTACTTC
CDR3 protein: CASTRGLAVPYEQYF

clone size: NA
J gene: TRBJ2-3
V gene: TRBV7-6
D gene: TRBD2
CDR3 DNA: TGTGCCAGCAGCTTACGGCTAGCGGGCGAGGTGGCAGATACGCAGTATTTT
CDR3 protein: CASSLRLAGEVADTQYF

clone size: NA
J gene: TRBJ1-5
V gene: TRBV30
D gene: NA
CDR3 DNA: TGTGCCTGGACCCGGGGGCCCAATCAGCCCCAGCATTTT
CDR3 protein: CAWTRGPNQPQHF

clone size: NA
J gene: TRBJ2-5
V gene: TRBV9
D gene: TRBD1
CDR3 DNA: TGTGCCAGCAGCGAGGGACAGGGGAGAGAGACCCAGTACTTC
CDR3 protein: CASSEGQGRETQYF

clone size: NA
J gene: TRBJ2-7
V gene: TRBV28
D gene: NA
CDR3 DNA: TGTGCCAGCTCCCAACCTTACCACCCCCCCTACGAGCAGTACTTC
CDR3 protein: CASSQPYHPPYEQYF

clone size: NA
J gene: TRBJ2-2
V gene: TRBV27
D gene: NA
CDR3 DNA: TGTGCCAGCTCACTTTATTTGGCGGAGACCGGGGAGCTGTTTTTT
CDR3 protein: CASSLYLAETGELFF

clone size: NA
J gene: TRBJ1-2
V gene: TRBV4-3
D gene: TRBD1
CDR3 DNA: TGCGCCAGCAGCCGGACAGGAGGATATGGCTACACCTTC
CDR3 protein: CASSRTGGYGYTF

clone size: NA
J gene: TRBJ2-2
V gene: TRBV2
D gene: NA
CDR3 DNA: TGTGCCAGCAGGGCGACAGTCACCAACACCGGGGAGCTGTTTTTT
CDR3 protein: CASRATVTNTGELFF

clone size: NA
J gene: TRBJ1-1
V gene: TRBV9
D gene: NA
CDR3 DNA: TGTGCCAGCAGCGTAAAAGGGGGGGGCTTGGCTGAAGCTTTCTTT
CDR3 protein: CASSVKGGGLAEAFF

clone size: NA
J gene: TRBJ2-1
V gene: TRBV7-9
D gene: TRBD2
CDR3 DNA: TGTGCCAGCAGCTTAGGGGGACTAGCGGGAGTTTTCCATGAGCAGTTCTTC
CDR3 protein: CASSLGGLAGVFHEQFF

clone size: NA
J gene: TRBJ1-4
V gene: TRBV4-1
D gene: TRBD1
CDR3 DNA: TGCGCCAGCAGCCAGACCGGGACAGGATTAGAAAAACTGTTTTTT
CDR3 protein: CASSQTGTGLEKLFF

clone size: NA
J gene: TRBJ1-4
V gene: TRBV28
D gene: NA
CDR3 DNA: TGTGCCAGCAGTAGGTGGGCAACTAATGAAAAACTGTTTTTT
CDR3 protein: CASSRWATNEKLFF

clone size: NA
J gene: TRBJ2-3
V gene: TRBV9
D gene: TRBD1
CDR3 DNA: TGTGCCAGCAGCGTAGGCTTCCGGGACAGGAGCACAGATACGCAGTATTTT
CDR3 protein: CASSVGFRDRSTDTQYF

clone size: NA
J gene: TRBJ1-4
V gene: TRBV2
D gene: NA
CDR3 DNA: TGTGCCAGCTCCTCGGGGGTATACGAAAAACTGTTTTTT
CDR3 protein: CASSSGVYEKLFF

clone size: NA
J gene: TRBJ1-3
V gene: TRBV29-1
D gene: NA
CDR3 DNA: TGCAGCGTTGAATCCGGCTCTGGAAACACCATATATTTT
CDR3 protein: CSVESGSGNTIYF